The present entry profiles one T cell receptor beta chain with its context. Its antigen is currently unknown. This sample was taken from a study of response to subunit inactivated influenza vaccine. Findings and limits, study-wide: Every seasonal influenza vaccination brings in few new T cells, the authors suggested.

Each CDR3 protein gets one entry after TCRdb re-called the RT-PCR reads with MiXCR. The sample shows some 640,000 distinct CDR3 sequences, approximately 15% of them seen only once. The CDR3 is 13 amino acids. Germline-derived CDR1 and CDR2 are MDHEN and SYDVKM. Trimming removed 10 bases at V and 9 bases at J, with 19 bases between. The rearrangement links TRBV28 to TRBJ2-1; D possibly uses TRBD1 or TRBD2 (6 bases each). This specimen consisted of PBMCs from blood, obtained around 14 days before vaccination. This clonotype was obtained from a man between 50 and 59 years old who received an inactivated influenza vaccine. CDR3 DNA: TGTGCCACGGGGGCGCGTGATTTAAGTGAGCAGTTCTTC. Protein: CATGARDLSEQFF.